This T cell receptor beta chain was found in a study of blood T cell repertoires in COVID-19. About the study: Sites across the United States, Italy and Spain contributed samples from acute and convalescent COVID-19. From T cells, B-cell-depleted T cells, or PBMCs came the material, which was cDNA or gDNA.

Germline V CDR1 and CDR2: SGHTA, FQGNSA. This CDR3 is built from 14 residues. Trimming left V 2 bases short and J 4 bases short, with 12 bases between. In the original workflow: From reference gene primer amplification, estimates of nucleated cell counts were derived. TCRdb's copy holds only in-frame clones and misses some; the assay was immunoSEQ multiplex PCR. D and trimming were read from the DNA, whereas the V and J calls and clone size are those reported in that table. Of fewer than 500,000 clones listed, approximately 90% were seen once; the top ten hold over 1.1%. Sequencing was carried out using peripheral blood. The source is a woman between 25 and 40 years old with active or convalescent COVID-19. V usage is TRBV7-2 and J usage is TRBJ2-7, with no clear D. The CDR3 loop is CASSLSGLVYEQYF. CDR3 bases: TGTGCCAGCAGCTTATCCGGTCTAGTGTACGAGCAGTACTTC.